This TCR beta chain came from a study of T cell repertoires in cytomegalovirus infection. Study-level points and caveats: Dominating the ex vivo response were HLA-C-restricted CMV-specific TCR beta clonotypes.

There are 17 residues in the CDR3. CDR1 and CDR2 (germline): MRHNA, SNTAGT. The ends were cut back, 0 bases at V and 4 bases at J, with 16 bases in the middle. Via MiXCR, TCRdb re-called the reads, giving one row per CDR3 protein. The sample comprises about 920,000 distinct CDR3 sequences, roughly 31% of which are singletons, and roughly 13% rests with the top ten. This clonotype occurred once. Its antigen is not known. This clonotype was obtained from a human donor in good health (CMV status not recorded). Some clones in this sample may be carry-over from other donors' samples. This material consisted of cultured CD8+ T cells from PBMCs, taken from culture after CMV antigen stimulation. V is TRBV6-4 and J is TRBJ1-5; possible D gene TRBD1, 5 bases. CDR3 DNA: TGTGCCAGCAGTGACTCGAAGGATGACAGTGGGAATCAGCCCCAGCATTTT. This translates into CASSDSKDDSGNQPQHF.